The 26 T cell receptor beta chains presented below share a single source sample, sequenced in a study of T cell responses to AZD1222 COVID-19 vaccine. This table comes from immunoSEQ multiplex PCR, and its TCRdb copy is limited to in-frame clones, with some not included. The sample has 120,000 to 150,000 clones, approximately 86% seen once. The sample was peripheral blood, taken 28 days after the second AZD1222 dose. These receptor sequences come from an adult who received the AZD1222 COVID-19 vaccine.

The rearrangement joins TRBV4-2 to TRBJ2-7, with 9 bases identical to TRBD1. Per the germline V gene, CDR1 is LGHNA and CDR2 is YNFKEQ. The CDR3 runs 14 residues. V trimming: 4 bases; J trimming: 5 bases; junction bases outside the gene matches: 6. CDR3 DNA: TGTGCCAGCAGCCCCGGGACAGGGCCCGACGAGCAGTACTTC. Translation gives CASSPGTGPDEQYF.

This chain uses TRBV18 with TRBJ1-5; D is uncertain. Germline assignment: CDR1 KGHSH and CDR2 LQKENI. V was clipped by 2 bases and J by 5 bases, with 13 bases between them. The CDR3 runs to 15 residues. The CDR3 region is CASSPREGLYQPQHF. For the CDR3, the DNA is TGTGCCAGCTCACCAAGGGAGGGTTTATATCAGCCCCAGCATTTT.

The genes are TRBV15 and TRBJ2-7; 8 bases align to TRBD2. Losses at the gene ends were 0 bases for V and 1 base for J; bases not matched to a gene: 8. Germline assignment: CDR1 LNHNV and CDR2 YYDKDF (reference sequence). This CDR3 is built from 17 residues. CDR3 amino acids: CATSRDQAGGVSYEQYF. The CDR3 nucleotides read TGTGCCACCAGCAGAGATCAGGCGGGAGGAGTATCCTACGAGCAGTACTTC.

This chain connects TRBV10-2 to TRBJ2-3; perhaps TRBD2 as D (5 bases). The CDR3 runs to 14 residues. Trimming took off 7 bases at V and 1 base at J, with 12 bases between the two ends. Germline V gene data show CDR1 as WSHSY and CDR2 as SAAADI. In DNA, the CDR3 is TGCGCCAGCACTACTAGACCACGCACAGATACGCAGTATTTT. Translated, it gives CASTTRPRTDTQYF.

The rearrangement links TRBV1 to TRBJ2-7; TRBD2 is taken as the D call from the table, unchecked against the DNA. TRBV1 is noted as a pseudogene. The CDR3 covers 19 residues. As DNA, the CDR3 is TGCACCAGCAGCCAGAGGGGGGGATCTAAGCAGGGGATCTCCTACGAGCAGTACTTC. Its protein product is CTSSQRGGSKQGISYEQYF.

V gene TRBV5-1 combines with J gene TRBJ1-6; no reliable D call. The germline CDR1 and CDR2 sequences are SGHRS and YFSETQ. CDR3 length: 15 amino acids. The V end was cut by 2 bases, the J end by 6 bases, with 12 bases between. The CDR3 sequence: CASSFGSELNSPLHF. The CDR3 bases are TGCGCCAGCAGCTTCGGAAGCGAACTTAATTCACCCCTCCACTTT.

CDR3 coding DNA: TGTGCCACCAGTGACCCCAGGGGCGGACAAAGCGCAGATACGCAGTATTTT. Encoded protein: CATSDPRGGQSADTQYF. The gene calls are TRBV24-1 and TRBJ2-3; a possible D gene is TRBD1 (6 bases). Trimming took off 4 bases at V and 4 bases at J, with 20 bases between the two ends. CDR3 length: 17 amino acids. Germline V gene data show CDR1 as KGHDR and CDR2 as SFDVKD.

This clone was seen a few times. Other DNA sequences in this specimen translate into the identical CDR3. The chain uses TRBV7-9 and TRBJ2-7; no reliable D call. Trimming shortened V by 5 bases and J by 3 bases, and 5 bases separated the two germline ends. The CDR3 runs to 11 residues. Germline V gene data show CDR1 as SEHNR and CDR2 as FQNEAQ (reference sequence). CDR3 protein: CASSLSYEQYF. CDR3 coding DNA: TGTGCCAGCAGCCTAAGCTACGAGCAGTACTTC.

The rearrangement links TRBV20-1 to TRBJ2-6, with D tentatively TRBD1 (6 bases). Germline CDR1 is DFQATT and CDR2 is SNEGSKA (reference sequence). The CDR3 runs 11 residues. V lost 4 bases to trimming and J lost 19 bases, with 17 bases between them. The CDR3 DNA is TGCAGTGCTAAAGAGGACAGCTCGCGTACTTTC. This codes for CSAKEDSSRTF.

For this clone: Its ends do not fully match the called genes, so a read error is possible. The chain uses TRBV4-1 and TRBJ2-7; either TRBD1 or TRBD2 may supply D (6 bases each). Germline V CDR1 and CDR2: MGHRA, YSYEKL. This CDR3 spans 14 amino acids. The chain's CDR3 is CASSQEAGWGASNF. CDR3 DNA: TGCGCCAGCAGCCAAGAGGCTGGTTGGGGGGCCTCGAACTTC.

The rearrangement joins TRBV28 to TRBJ2-3; D may be TRBD2 (6 bases). This CDR3 region has 11 residues. V was cut by 8 bases and J by 8 bases, with 11 bases left in between. Germline loops: CDR1 MDHEN, CDR2 SYDVKM. This CDR3 reads CASGGTGTQYF. In DNA, the CDR3 is TGTGCCAGCGGGGGGACCGGTACGCAGTATTTT.

This chain connects TRBV11-2 to TRBJ1-1, with D perhaps matching TRBD1 (6 bases). The CDR3 sequence is 14 residues long. Per the germline V gene, CDR1 is SGHAT and CDR2 is FQNNGV. V lost 2 bases to trimming and J lost 1 base, with 8 bases between them. The CDR3 loop reads CASSLTGPNTEAFF. CDR3 coding DNA: TGTGCCAGCAGCTTAACAGGGCCGAACACTGAAGCTTTCTTT.

V usage is TRBV30 and J usage is TRBJ2-3; D is unresolved. Germline CDR1 GTSNPN, CDR2 SVGIG (reference sequence). This CDR3 is 13 amino acids long. Trimming left V 0 bases short and J 8 bases short, with 12 bases between. CDR3 nucleotide sequence: TGTGCCTGGAGTGTGGGTGTCGTGGTTACGCAGTATTTT. Translation gives CAWSVGVVVTQYF.

The V call is TRBV5-1, the J call TRBJ1-2, with D unresolved. The length of the CDR3 is 13 residues. Germline CDR1 and CDR2: SGHRS and YFSETQ. V was clipped by 4 bases and J by 8 bases, with 15 bases between them. The CDR3, as DNA: TGCGCCAGCAGCCCTGGTCTGGCTCAGGGCTACACCTTC. Translating it yields CASSPGLAQGYTF. The complete variable domain, with remaining parts taken from reference TRBV5-1 and TRBJ1-2, reads KAGVTQTPRYLIKTRGQQVTLSCSPISGHRSVSWYQQTPGQGLQFLFEYFSETQRNKGNFPGRFSGRQFSNSRSEMNVSTLELGDSALYLCASSPGLAQGYTFGSGTRLTVV.

This chain uses TRBV23-1 with TRBJ1-6; TRBD1 might be the D (5 bases). TRBV23-1 is given ORF status, its function remaining uncertain. V was cut by 0 bases and J by 3 bases, with 15 bases left in between. The CDR3 contains 18 residues. The CDR3 sequence is CASSQSAPGSFYNSPLHF. In nucleotides, the CDR3 is TGCGCCAGCAGTCAATCTGCCCCAGGGTCTTTCTATAATTCACCCCTCCACTTT.

V usage is TRBV5-1 and J usage is TRBJ1-2; TRBD1 matches at 9 bases. With 7 bases clipped from V and 1 base from J, the junction kept 5 bases outside the gene matches. The CDR3 has 14 residues. Germline V gene sequence: CDR1 SGHRS, CDR2 YFSETQ. CDR3 sequence: CASGRDRVNYGYTF. CDR3 DNA sequence: TGCGCCAGCGGCCGGGACAGGGTTAACTATGGCTACACCTTC.

V usage is TRBV28 and J usage is TRBJ2-3; 12 positions match TRBD2. V lost 4 bases to trimming and J lost 6 bases; unmatched junction nucleotides: 8. The germline V gene encodes CDR1 MDHEN and CDR2 SYDVKM. CDR3 size: 16 residues. The CDR3 nucleotides are TGTGCCAGCAGTTCGCCGACTAGCGGGGGCCCCGATACGCAGTATTTT. This codes for CASSSPTSGGPDTQYF.

This sequence joins TRBV12-3 or TRBV12-4 and TRBJ1-2; D possibly corresponds to TRBD1 (6 bases). V dropped 6 bases and J dropped 4 bases, with 12 bases sitting between them. This CDR3 has 13 residues. CDR3: CASSPGGTYGYTF. Here the CDR3 DNA reads TGTGCCAGCAGCCCCGGGGGCACCTATGGCTACACCTTC.

The genes are TRBV6-5 and TRBJ2-6; D gene uncertain. Trimming stripped 7 bases from V and 0 bases from J, with 4 bases between. The CDR3 covers 13 residues. The germline CDR1 and CDR2 sequences are MNHEY and SVGAGI. The CDR3 reads CASMYSGANVLTF. DNA for the CDR3: TGTGCCAGCATGTACTCTGGGGCCAACGTCCTGACTTTC.

This rearrangement joins TRBV7-9 to TRBJ2-3, with a possible D match to TRBD2 (5 bases). The CDR3 extends over 15 amino acids. Germline values: CDR1 SEHNR, CDR2 FQNEAQ (reference sequence). V lost 5 bases and J 1 base, leaving 13 bases between the germline ends. The DNA for the CDR3 is TGTGCCAGCAGCCGAGTGGCACTAGGCACAGATACGCAGTATTTT. Its translation is CASSRVALGTDTQYF.

The chain is built from TRBV5-1 and TRBJ2-1, with D perhaps TRBD2 (6 bases). CDR1 is SGHRS, CDR2 YFSETQ, per germline. The CDR3 consists of 16 residues. Trimming pared 0 bases from V and 0 bases from J, leaving 10 bases between. The CDR3 DNA sequence: TGCGCCAGCAGCTTGGTCGGAGGGGCCTCCTACAATGAGCAGTTCTTC. Protein sequence: CASSLVGGASYNEQFF. Based on the CDR3 plus reference TRBV5-1 and TRBJ2-1, the full variable domain is KAGVTQTPRYLIKTRGQQVTLSCSPISGHRSVSWYQQTPGQGLQFLFEYFSETQRNKGNFPGRFSGRQFSNSRSEMNVSTLELGDSALYLCASSLVGGASYNEQFFGPGTRLTVL.

The chain links TRBV7-9 to TRBJ1-4, with TRBD1 matching over 8 bases. Looked up from germline, CDR1 is SEHNR and CDR2 is FQNEAQ (reference sequence). The CDR3 sequence is 17 residues long. The J segment lost 0 bases and the V segment lost 3 bases, leaving 6 bases of the junction unmatched. Here the CDR3 DNA reads TGTGCCAGCAGCTTTGGACAGGGAGATCCAACTAATGAAAAACTGTTTTTT. This translates into CASSFGQGDPTNEKLFF.

The V gene is TRBV9, the J gene TRBJ2-5, with 11 positions matching TRBD2. Losses at the gene ends were 4 bases for V and 5 bases for J; bases not matched to a gene: 16. Germline V lookup: CDR1 SGDLS, CDR2 YYNGEE. This CDR3 region has 18 residues. The CDR3 nucleotides read TGTGCCAGCAGCCCCCGGAGTAGCGGGGGGGCCGGGGGTGAGACCCAGTACTTC. Its translation is CASSPRSSGGAGGETQYF.

Turning to this clone: One junction end does not reproduce the germline sequence, and a read error may be involved. This sequence joins TRBV7-8 and TRBJ2-1; D gene unclear. The CDR3 is made up of 14 amino acids. Germline CDR1 SGHVS, CDR2 FQNEAQ. CDR3 sequence: CASTLSSRMGEQFF. The CDR3 DNA reads as TGTGCCAGCACCTTAAGCTCTAGAATGGGTGAGCAGTTCTTC.

The chain uses TRBV30 and TRBJ1-6; D gene ambiguous. The CDR3 spans 12 residues. CDR1 and CDR2 from the germline V gene are GTSNPN and SVGIG (reference sequence). Trimming removed 0 bases from V and 7 bases from J, with 4 bases in between. The CDR3 protein is CAWSVLNSPLHF. The CDR3 DNA reads TGTGCCTGGAGTGTACTGAATTCACCCCTCCACTTT.

The V gene is TRBV5-8, the J gene TRBJ2-3, with D possibly being TRBD1 or TRBD2 (5 bases each). This CDR3 is 14 amino acids long. The germline V and J ends were trimmed by 4 bases and 4 bases, with 13 bases remaining between them. Germline V gives CDR1 SGHTS, CDR2 YDEGEE. The CDR3, as DNA: TGTGCCAGCAGCGGGGGTTACAAGGCAGATACGCAGTATTTT. It codes for CASSGGYKADTQYF. The whole variable domain, filled in from reference TRBV5-8 and TRBJ2-3, reads EAGVTQSPTHLIKTRGQQATLRCSPISGHTSVYWYQQALGLGLQFLLWYDEGEERNRGNFPPRFSGRQFPNYSSELNVNALELEDSALYLCASSGGYKADTQYFGPGTRLTVL.